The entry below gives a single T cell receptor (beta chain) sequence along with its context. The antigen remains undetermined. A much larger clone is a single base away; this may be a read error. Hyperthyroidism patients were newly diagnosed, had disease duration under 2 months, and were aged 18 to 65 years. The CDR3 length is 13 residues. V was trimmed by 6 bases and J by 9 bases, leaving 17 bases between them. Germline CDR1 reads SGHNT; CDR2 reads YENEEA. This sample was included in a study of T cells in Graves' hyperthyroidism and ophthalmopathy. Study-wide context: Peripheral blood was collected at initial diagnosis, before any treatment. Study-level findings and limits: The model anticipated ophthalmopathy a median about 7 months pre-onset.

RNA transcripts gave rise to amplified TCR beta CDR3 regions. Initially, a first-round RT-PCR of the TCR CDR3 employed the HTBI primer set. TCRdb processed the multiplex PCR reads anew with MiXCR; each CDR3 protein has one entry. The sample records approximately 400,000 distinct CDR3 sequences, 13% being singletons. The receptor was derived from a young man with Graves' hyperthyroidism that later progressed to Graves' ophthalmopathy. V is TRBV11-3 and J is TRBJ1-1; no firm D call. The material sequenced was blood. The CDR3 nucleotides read TGTGCCAGCAGACCCGGTGAGGGTGGTAAAGCTTTCTTT. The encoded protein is CASRPGEGGKAFF.